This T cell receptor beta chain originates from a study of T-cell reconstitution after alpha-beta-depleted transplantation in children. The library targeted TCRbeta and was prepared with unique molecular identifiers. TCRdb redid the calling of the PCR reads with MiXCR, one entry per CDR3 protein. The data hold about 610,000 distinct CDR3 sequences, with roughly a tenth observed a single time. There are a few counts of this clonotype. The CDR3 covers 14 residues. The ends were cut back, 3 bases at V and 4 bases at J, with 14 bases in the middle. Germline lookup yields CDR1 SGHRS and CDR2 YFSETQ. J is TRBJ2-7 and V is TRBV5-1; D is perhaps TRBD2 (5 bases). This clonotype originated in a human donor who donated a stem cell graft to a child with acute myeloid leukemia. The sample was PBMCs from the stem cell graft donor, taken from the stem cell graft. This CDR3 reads CASSSTGLAYEQYF. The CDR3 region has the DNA TGCGCCAGCAGCTCGACCGGTCTAGCTTACGAGCAGTACTTC. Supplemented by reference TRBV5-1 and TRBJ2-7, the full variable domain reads KAGVTQTPRYLIKTRGQQVTLSCSPISGHRSVSWYQQTPGQGLQFLFEYFSETQRNKGNFPGRFSGRQFSNSRSEMNVSTLELGDSALYLCASSSTGLAYEQYFGPGTRLTVT.